This passage covers 28 T cell receptor beta chains from one sample sequenced in a study of identical twins. TCRdb independently ran MiXCR on the 5' RACE reads; one entry per CDR3 protein. This table has approximately 550,000 distinct CDR3 sequences, around 24% appearing once. These sequences were also reported in another study, on yellow fever vaccine responses in identical twins.

The material sequenced was CD4+ T cells sorted from blood. The receptor set was obtained from a woman aged 18-29 years in good health.

A few counts support this clonotype. V usage is TRBV5-1 and J usage is TRBJ2-3; D is possibly TRBD1 or TRBD2 (5 bases each). V lost 0 bases and J 1 base, leaving 12 bases between the germline ends. CDR1 SGHRS and CDR2 YFSETQ come from the germline V gene. The CDR3 runs to 16 residues. DNA for the CDR3: TGCGCCAGCAGCTTGGGAGGGGTCTGGGGCACAGATACGCAGTATTTT. Translation gives CASSLGGVWGTDTQYF.

V usage is TRBV5-1 and J usage is TRBJ2-5; the D gene is possibly TRBD2 (6 bases). This CDR3 contains 14 residues. The germline V gene has CDR1 SGHRS and CDR2 YFSETQ. Trimming shortened V by 4 bases and J by 5 bases, and 15 bases separated the two germline ends. In nucleotides, the CDR3 is TGCGCCAGCAGCACCGGAGGGGCCGGGGAGACCCAGTACTTC. Translated, it gives CASSTGGAGETQYF.

The V gene is TRBV7-9, the J gene TRBJ2-2, with D possibly being TRBD2 (5 bases). The CDR3 sequence is 15 residues long. Trimming took off 8 bases at V and 2 bases at J, with 15 bases between the two ends. Germline V lookup: CDR1 SEHNR, CDR2 FQNEAQ (reference sequence). The CDR3 sequence: CASRLAGTNTGELFF. The DNA for the CDR3 is TGTGCCAGCCGGCTGGCGGGTACTAACACCGGGGAGCTGTTTTTT. The full variable domain, with the rest looked up from reference TRBV7-9 and TRBJ2-2, is DTGVSQNPRHKITKRGQNVTFRCDPISEHNRLYWYRQTLGQGPEFLTYFQNEAQLEKSRLLSDRFSAERPKGSFSTLEIQRTEQGDSAMYLCASRLAGTNTGELFFGEGSRLTVL.

The chain has TRBV20-1 and TRBJ2-1; 10 bases align to TRBD2. Germline V lookup: CDR1 DFQATT, CDR2 SNEGSKA (reference sequence). Trimming removed 4 bases from V and 7 bases from J; junction bases left unmatched: 10. This CDR3 has 15 residues. The CDR3 here is CSAIRGAGGRNEQFF. The CDR3, as DNA: TGCAGTGCTATCCGGGGAGCGGGAGGGCGGAATGAGCAGTTCTTC.

The chain employs TRBV7-9 and TRBJ1-1; D uncertain. Germline V gene sequence: CDR1 SEHNR, CDR2 FQNEAQ (reference sequence). The CDR3 has 12 residues. V lost 1 base and J 11 bases, leaving 11 bases between the germline ends. The CDR3 DNA is TGTGCCAGCAGCTTAGGAGGGCCTGCGGCTTTCTTT. Protein product: CASSLGGPAAFF.

There are a few counts of this clonotype. V usage is TRBV10-3 and J usage is TRBJ1-5, with a weak D call TRBD1 (5 bases). Looked up from germline, CDR1 is ENHRY and CDR2 is SYGVKD. With 3 bases removed from V and 1 base from J, the gap between germline ends came to 10 bases. The CDR3 is made up of 15 amino acids. The CDR3 sequence is CAISEQVGSNQPQHF. CDR3 DNA: TGTGCCATCAGTGAACAGGTCGGGAGCAATCAGCCCCAGCATTTT.

This clonotype was seen repeatedly, ten times or more. The J gene is TRBJ1-4, the V gene TRBV6-1; tentatively, D is TRBD1 (5 bases). The CDR3 is 19 amino acids. Between the trimmed V and J ends, which lost 1 base and 2 bases, there was a span of 20 bases. The germline CDR1 and CDR2 sequences are MNHNS and SASEGT. CDR3 nucleotide sequence: TGTGCCAGCAGTGAAGATACCGCTTCGGGGGTAGGGACTAATGAAAAACTGTTTTTT. Residues: CASSEDTASGVGTNEKLFF.

The chain uses TRBV19 and TRBJ2-3; D not certain. The CDR3 spans 15 residues. Between the trimmed V and J ends, which lost 4 bases and 0 bases, there was a span of 11 bases. The V gene's germline CDR1 is LNHDA and CDR2 SQIVND (reference sequence). CDR3 residues: CASSKIWPSTDTQYF. The CDR3 DNA is TGTGCCAGTAGTAAAATTTGGCCGAGCACAGATACGCAGTATTTT.

This clonotype came up once. The rearrangement joins TRBV7-9 to TRBJ2-3, with D perhaps TRBD1 (6 bases). With 4 bases removed from V and 0 bases from J, the gap between germline ends came to 14 bases. CDR1 and CDR2 from the germline V gene are SEHNR and FQNEAQ (reference sequence). The CDR3 sequence is 16 residues long. The CDR3 loop is CASSSATGGSTDTQYF. CDR3 nucleotide sequence: TGTGCCAGCAGCTCTGCGACAGGCGGTAGCACAGATACGCAGTATTTT.

The chain has TRBV6-1 and TRBJ1-2; D unresolved. The length of the CDR3 is 15 residues. Germline loops: CDR1 MNHNS, CDR2 SASEGT. Trimming cost V 4 bases and J 5 bases, with 17 bases left between them. The CDR3 here is CASSGTLPTRYGYTF. As DNA, the CDR3 is TGTGCCAGCAGTGGCACCCTACCGACACGATATGGCTACACCTTC.

The rearrangement links TRBV5-1 to TRBJ2-1, with 9 bases lining up with TRBD2. CDR1 is SGHRS and CDR2 is YFSETQ in the germline V gene. The CDR3 is made up of 15 amino acids. V was clipped by 5 bases and J by 8 bases; unmatched bases: 11. In DNA, the CDR3 is TGCGCCAGCAGGTTGAGGACTAGCGCGGCGTATGAGCAGTTCTTC. This sequence encodes CASRLRTSAAYEQFF.

The J gene is TRBJ2-5, the V gene TRBV18; 13 nucleotides agree with TRBD2. Per germline, CDR1 KGHSH and CDR2 LQKENI. The CDR3 is made up of 15 amino acids. V lost 0 bases, J lost 9 bases, and 4 bases stayed unmatched. DNA of the CDR3: TGTGCCAGCTCACCACCGGGACTAGCGGGAAAGGCCCAGTACTTC. Its protein is CASSPPGLAGKAQYF.

V and J are TRBV6-5 and TRBJ2-5, with 15 positions matching TRBD2. Germline CDR1 is MNHEY and CDR2 is SVGAGI. The trim removed 0 bases at V and 5 bases at J, leaving 7 bases unmatched. The CDR3 is 18 amino acids. The CDR3 DNA follows: TGTGCCAGCAGTTACTCGGCGGGACTAGCGGGAGGTCAGGAGACCCAGTACTTC. Its protein is CASSYSAGLAGGQETQYF.

Ten or more counts support this clonotype. The CDR3 protein is CASSQGLASSYEQYF. CDR3 sequence (DNA): TGCGCCAGCAGCCAAGGACTAGCGTCCTCCTACGAGCAGTACTTC. The chain couples TRBV4-1 to TRBJ2-7; 8 bases line up with TRBD2. The length of the CDR3 is 15 residues. Germline assignment: CDR1 MGHRA and CDR2 YSYEKL. The ends lost 1 base at V and 0 bases at J; junction bases unmatched: 2.

This chain uses TRBV24-1 with TRBJ2-5, with no clear D. The CDR3 has 15 residues. V dropped 3 bases and J dropped 5 bases, with 15 bases sitting between them. Germline CDR1 and CDR2: KGHDR and SFDVKD. CDR3 region: CATSDPPGLEETQYF. CDR3 nucleotides: TGTGCCACCAGTGATCCTCCAGGATTGGAGGAGACCCAGTACTTC.

The V call is TRBV7-8, the J call TRBJ2-1; TRBD2 agrees at 10 bases. The V gene's germline CDR1 is SGHVS and CDR2 FQNEAQ. The CDR3 length is 17 residues. The junction had 9 bases not matched to a gene; V was cut back by 0 bases and J by 7 bases. CDR3 DNA sequence: TGTGCCAGCAGCTTAGCGCCCCAGCGGGGGGGCGGGAATGAGCAGTTCTTC. Translating gives CASSLAPQRGGGNEQFF.

This clonotype was detected a few times. The chain links TRBV21-1 to TRBJ2-7; the DNA was not compared with TRBD1, the D call given in the table. TRBV21-1 is a documented pseudogene. This CDR3 comprises 17 residues. The CDR3 loop reads CASPEAPGQGMPYEQYF. The CDR3 DNA follows: TGTGCCAGCCCCGAAGCCCCGGGACAGGGGATGCCCTACGAGCAGTACTTC.

This clonotype has only a few counts. The rearrangement uses TRBV20-1 and TRBJ2-1; the D is unclear. Trimming removed 4 bases from V and 4 bases from J, with 8 bases in between. The CDR3 has 12 residues. The V gene's germline CDR1 is DFQATT and CDR2 SNEGSKA (reference sequence). The CDR3 coding sequence is TGCAGTGCTAACAACGTGTACAATGAGCAGTTCTTC. It is translated as CSANNVYNEQFF.

This clonotype was observed a single time. The V and J genes are TRBV3-1 and TRBJ2-5, with 9 bases aligning to TRBD1. The V segment lost 4 bases and the J segment 3 bases; nucleotides outside the gene matches: 9. This CDR3 comprises 16 residues. Germline V gives CDR1 LGHDT, CDR2 YNNKEL (reference sequence). The CDR3 DNA reads as TGTGCCAGCAGCCCAAGTGGGACAGGGTCGAAAGAGACCCAGTACTTC. Amino acids: CASSPSGTGSKETQYF.

This clonotype has just a few counts. The V and J genes are TRBV15 and TRBJ2-3; 7 positions match TRBD2. This CDR3 region has 14 residues. CDR1 LNHNV and CDR2 YYDKDF come from the germline V gene (reference sequence). CDR3 sequence reads: CATQRGKNADTQYF. Written as DNA, the CDR3 is TGTGCTACACAGCGGGGCAAAAATGCAGATACGCAGTATTTT.

Only one count was recorded for this clonotype. This chain joins TRBV21-1 and TRBJ2-7; the table's D call, TRBD1, has no DNA check behind it. TRBV21-1 is deemed a pseudogene. The length of the CDR3 is 18 residues. The CDR3: CASSTRPPRSLQAYEQYF. The CDR3 coding sequence is TGTGCCAGCAGCACCCGGCCTCCTCGGTCCTTACAGGCCTACGAGCAGTACTTC.

The genes are TRBV20-1 and TRBJ2-5; possible D gene TRBD1, 6 bases. The CDR3 is made up of 15 amino acids. CDR1 DFQATT and CDR2 SNEGSKA come from the germline V gene (reference sequence). V gave up 5 bases and J gave up 3 bases, with 19 bases separating them. The CDR3 loop is CSAGPGTSKKETQYF. CDR3 nucleotide sequence: TGCAGTGCTGGCCCCGGGACATCTAAGAAAGAGACCCAGTACTTC.

This chain joins TRBV20-1 and TRBJ2-1; D is perhaps TRBD1 (5 bases). Trimming removed 1 base from V and 8 bases from J, with 15 bases in between. Germline V gene lookup returns CDR1 DFQATT and CDR2 SNEGSKA (reference sequence). The CDR3 runs to 14 residues. Here the CDR3 DNA reads TGCAGTGCTAGAGTAGGACATTCCCTCCATGAGCAGTTCTTC. Its translation is CSARVGHSLHEQFF.

The chain joins TRBV5-6 to TRBJ2-1; no clear D. The V end was cut by 7 bases, the J end by 6 bases, with 17 bases between. The CDR3 has 14 amino acids. Germline V lookup: CDR1 SGHDT, CDR2 YYEEEE. In DNA, the CDR3 is TGTGCCAGCGGCCCCGGCAGTCTGGGCAATGAGCAGTTCTTC. This gives the protein CASGPGSLGNEQFF.

This rearrangement joins TRBV15 to TRBJ2-3; weak D call: TRBD2 (6 bases). The CDR3 runs 16 residues. V dropped 3 bases and J dropped 5 bases, with 18 bases sitting between them. CDR1 is LNHNV and CDR2 is YYDKDF in the germline V gene (reference sequence). DNA for the CDR3: TGTGCCACCAGCAGGGAACGGGACTCATGGGGAGATACGCAGTATTTT. This encodes CATSRERDSWGDTQYF.

This clonotype was counted a few times. The V gene is TRBV6-1, the J gene TRBJ2-2; tentatively, D is TRBD1 (5 bases). Germline CDR1 reads MNHNS; CDR2 reads SASEGT. The V gene lost 5 bases and the J gene lost 7 bases, with 11 bases spanning the gap. The length of the CDR3 is 13 residues. For the CDR3, the DNA is TGTGCCAGCAGTACATTCAGGGACGGGGAGCTGTTTTTT. It yields the protein CASSTFRDGELFF.

This clonotype was detected only a few times. The rearrangement links TRBV4-1 to TRBJ2-1; D tentatively fits TRBD1 or TRBD2 (6 bases each). Germline-derived CDR1 and CDR2 are MGHRA and YSYEKL. CDR3 length: 14 residues. The V end lost 4 bases, the J end lost 10 bases, and 17 bases lay between the germline ends. The CDR3, as DNA: TGCGCCAGCAGCCTCACCCCCGGGGGCCAAGAGCAGTTCTTC. Translation: CASSLTPGGQEQFF.

V usage is TRBV11-3 and J usage is TRBJ2-2, with D possibly matching TRBD2 (6 bases). This CDR3 has 15 amino acids. V was pared by 6 bases and J by 8 bases, with 19 bases between. Germline V lookup: CDR1 SGHNT, CDR2 YENEEA. In DNA form, the CDR3 reads TGTGCCAGCAGTTTGTCGGGGGAGTGGGCTGGGGAGCTGTTTTTT. Translated: CASSLSGEWAGELFF.